The clone carrying this T cell receptor beta chain came up a few times. These data come from a study of regulatory T cells in long-lasting Graves disease. Time point denoted: persistent/refractory GD, antithyroid drugs over 5 years with positive TRAb. Generation of the TCR library employed RNA extracted from PBMCs. Diagnosis followed American Thyroid Association guidelines for Graves' disease. Arm-PCR with iRepertoire HTBI primers amplified the CDR3 regions for these TCR beta libraries. Using its own MiXCR run on the multiplex PCR reads, TCRdb lists one record per CDR3 protein. The data contain roughly 470,000 distinct CDR3 sequences, about 20% of them singletons. This CDR3 contains 15 residues. V was pared by 0 bases and J by 7 bases, with 19 bases between. Germline CDR1 and CDR2: GTSNPN and SVGIG (reference sequence).

The source is a female donor with Graves disease. This chain connects TRBV30 to TRBJ2-7; D perhaps matches TRBD1 (5 bases). The specimen was peripheral blood mononuclear cells (PBMCs), collected when the disease was refractory, from a patient treated with antithyroid drugs. The CDR3 nucleotides read TGTGCCTGGAGTGTACCCCCCGGCAGGGTGGGTGAGCAGTACTTC. It translates to CAWSVPPGRVGEQYF.